A single sample is the source of the 20 T cell receptor beta chains below, sequenced in a study of shared clonotypes between healthy human individuals. Produced via immunoSEQ multiplex PCR; TCRdb's table is partial and in-frame only. The sample comprises more than 450,000 clones, 75% to 85% of which are singletons, and 10% to 15% rests with the top ten. The sequencing sample was made of PBMCs. The receptors come from a woman between 40 and 50 years old in good health. Some clones in this sample may be carry-over from other donors' samples.

As DNA, the CDR3 is TGCGCCAGCAGCTCTGGACAGGGTGGAGACGGTTCGACAGATACGCAGTATTTT. This gives the protein CASSSGQGGDGSTDTQYF. The chain recombines TRBV5-1 with TRBJ2-3, with 8 bases matching TRBD1. The junction had 15 bases not matched to a gene; V was cut back by 3 bases and J by 3 bases. Germline values: CDR1 SGHRS, CDR2 YFSETQ. The CDR3 loop spans 18 amino acids.

This clone was recorded only once. The chain carries TRBV28 and TRBJ1-2, with TRBD1 identical over 8 bases. CDR1 is MDHEN, CDR2 SYDVKM, per germline. This CDR3 is 15 amino acids long. After removal of 3 bases from V and 5 bases from J, the junction contained 8 bases not matched to a gene. The chain's CDR3 is CASSLAGGFGYGYTF. The CDR3 nucleotides are TGTGCCAGCAGTTTGGCAGGGGGCTTTGGGTATGGCTACACCTTC.

The rearrangement uses TRBV7-2 and TRBJ2-3; D possibly corresponds to TRBD2 (6 bases). Trimming took 6 bases from V and 6 from J, leaving 16 bases between them. The germline gives CDR1 SGHTA, CDR2 FQGNSA. The CDR3 covers 14 residues. The CDR3 sequence: CASSSRGREDTQYF. CDR3 sequence (DNA): TGTGCCAGCAGTTCCCGGGGCCGGGAGGATACGCAGTATTTT.

The rearrangement uses TRBV10-1 and TRBJ2-2; the match to TRBD1 covers 7 bases. J was trimmed by 3 bases and V by 6 bases; bases with no gene match: 10. Looked up from germline, CDR1 is WNHNN and CDR2 is SYGVQD (reference sequence). The CDR3 is 16 amino acids. The CDR3 protein is CASRGRQGPYTGELFF. Written as DNA, the CDR3 is TGCGCCAGCAGGGGGAGACAGGGTCCTTACACCGGGGAGCTGTTTTTT.

This clone was recorded only once. The chain joins TRBV30 to TRBJ2-7; 8 bases map to TRBD1. Germline V gene sequence: CDR1 GTSNPN, CDR2 SVGIG (reference sequence). CDR3 length: 14 residues. The ends lost 3 bases at V and 0 bases at J; junction bases unmatched: 4. CDR3 nucleotide sequence: TGTGCCTGGAGGGGGACAGGATTCTCCTACGAGCAGTACTTC. This translates into CAWRGTGFSYEQYF.

This clone came up a few times. The chain combines TRBV5-1 with TRBJ2-5, with TRBD2 matching 8 bases. The CDR3 sequence is 19 residues long. The V gene's germline CDR1 is SGHRS and CDR2 YFSETQ. The V and J ends lost 0 bases and 4 bases, in that order; junction bases with no gene match: 17. CDR3 in amino acids: CASSLVPPRLASGRETQYF. CDR3 in DNA: TGCGCCAGCAGCTTGGTCCCCCCTCGACTAGCGAGTGGGAGAGAGACCCAGTACTTC.

CDR3 bases: TGTGCCAGCAGCTCCCAGGCGGAACGGTACACAGATACGCAGTATTTT. The encoded protein is CASSSQAERYTDTQYF. The chain uses TRBV5-6 and TRBJ2-3, with no clear D. The length of the CDR3 is 16 residues. The V and J ends lost 3 bases and 2 bases respectively, with 16 bases between them. In germline, CDR1 is SGHDT, CDR2 YYEEEE. The full variable domain, completed using reference TRBV5-6 and TRBJ2-3, is DAGVTQSPTHLIKTRGQQVTLRCSPKSGHDTVSWYQQALGQGPQFIFQYYEEEERQRGNFPDRFSGHQFPNYSSELNVNALLLGDSALYLCASSSQAERYTDTQYFGPGTRLTVL.

The V and J genes are TRBV4-1 and TRBJ2-3; 7 bases align to TRBD2. The germline CDR1 and CDR2 sequences are MGHRA and YSYEKL. Germline trimming cut 2 bases from V and 4 bases from J; bases unmatched to any gene: 15. The CDR3 has 18 residues. The CDR3 DNA reads as TGCGCCAGCAGCCAAAAAAGGGCAGGGCTAGCGGTGTCAGATACGCAGTATTTT. It translates to CASSQKRAGLAVSDTQYF.

This clone was found a few times. Within the sample, other DNA sequences also encode this same CDR3. The chain links TRBV19 to TRBJ1-1; D is undetermined. The germline V gene has CDR1 LNHDA and CDR2 SQIVND (reference sequence). CDR3 size: 12 residues. V lost 3 bases and J lost 6, with 8 bases in between. The CDR3 coding sequence is TGTGCCAGTAGTATTGGGGTTGCTGAAGCTTTCTTT. As protein: CASSIGVAEAFF. Based on the CDR3 plus reference TRBV19 and TRBJ1-1, the full variable domain is DGGITQSPKYLFRKEGQNVTLSCEQNLNHDAMYWYRQDPGQGLRLIYYSQIVNDFQKGDIAEGYSVSREKKESFPLTVTSAQKNPTAFYLCASSIGVAEAFFGQGTRLTVV.

The chain recombines TRBV2 with TRBJ2-3, with D possibly being TRBD1 or TRBD2 (5 bases each). The CDR3 has 14 amino acids. Per the germline V gene, CDR1 is SNHLY and CDR2 is FYNNEI. V gave up 8 bases and J gave up 10 bases, with 22 bases separating them. The CDR3 here is CASSASYRDVAQYF. In nucleotides, the CDR3 is TGTGCCAGCTCTGCCTCCTACCGGGACGTCGCGCAGTATTTT.

To note about this clone: The same CDR3 also results from other DNA sequences found in this sample. This chain uses TRBV20-1 with TRBJ2-1; D not resolved. The CDR3 length is 10 residues. Trimming stripped 6 bases from V and 3 bases from J, with 3 bases between. Per the germline V gene, CDR1 is DFQATT and CDR2 is SNEGSKA (reference sequence). The CDR3 coding sequence is TGCAGTGCCCTCTACAATGAGCAGTTCTTC. Its translation: CSALYNEQFF.

The chain carries TRBV2 and TRBJ1-3; the D is unclear. Germline assignment: CDR1 SNHLY and CDR2 FYNNEI. Between the trimmed V and J ends, which lost 7 bases and 0 bases, there was a span of 10 bases. The CDR3 has 14 amino acids. CDR3 region: CASNTEISGNTIYF. The CDR3 DNA is TGTGCCAGCAACACGGAGATCTCTGGAAACACCATATATTTT.

This clone was detected a few times. This chain links TRBV14 with TRBJ2-4; 9 positions match TRBD1. This CDR3 comprises 14 residues. The ends lost 4 bases at V and 8 bases at J; junction bases unmatched: 6. Per the germline V gene, CDR1 is SGHDN and CDR2 is FVKESK. The DNA for the CDR3 is TGTGCCAGCAGCCCTGGGACAGGGAGGGACATTCAGTACTTC. As protein: CASSPGTGRDIQYF.

The rearrangement links TRBV18 to TRBJ2-4; 15 bases line up with TRBD2. V trimming: 3 bases; J trimming: 5 bases; junction bases outside the gene matches: 5. Per germline, CDR1 KGHSH and CDR2 LQKENI. The CDR3 is 17 amino acids. This CDR3 reads CASSPGTSGRRENIQYF. The CDR3 DNA reads TGTGCCAGCTCACCCGGGACTAGCGGGAGGCGGGAAAACATTCAGTACTTC.

The rearrangement links TRBV7-3 to TRBJ2-3; the match to TRBD2 covers 12 bases. There are 17 residues in the CDR3. After removal of 4 bases from V and 0 bases from J, the junction contained 5 bases not matched to a gene. The germline gives CDR1 SGHTA, CDR2 FQGTGA. The CDR3: CASSSMGLAGSTDTQYF. CDR3 bases: TGTGCCAGCAGCTCAATGGGACTAGCGGGTAGCACAGATACGCAGTATTTT.

The chain has TRBV4-1 and TRBJ2-5; tentatively, D is TRBD2 (6 bases). Germline loops: CDR1 MGHRA, CDR2 YSYEKL. The V end lost 1 base, the J end lost 2 bases, and 11 bases lay between the germline ends. The CDR3 has 15 residues. CDR3 sequence reads: CASSQAGVGQETQYF. CDR3 sequence (DNA): TGCGCCAGCAGCCAAGCGGGGGTTGGACAAGAGACCCAGTACTTC.

The J gene is TRBJ2-5, the V gene TRBV19; D not certain. CDR3 size: 14 residues. Trimming left V 2 bases short and J 2 bases short, with 9 bases between. CDR1 and CDR2 (germline): LNHDA, SQIVND (reference sequence). For the CDR3, the DNA is TGTGCCAGTAGTATAAAACTACAACAAGAGACCCAGTACTTC. Its protein is CASSIKLQQETQYF.

This chain links TRBV5-5 with TRBJ2-7; D perhaps matches TRBD1 (5 bases). Germline CDR1 is SGHKS and CDR2 is YYEKEE (reference sequence). The CDR3 length is 15 residues. V lost 4 bases to trimming and J lost 4 bases, with 18 bases between them. Here the CDR3 reads CASSPMPDNKYEQYF. CDR3 sequence (DNA): TGTGCCAGCAGCCCGATGCCGGACAACAAATACGAGCAGTACTTC.

The CDR3 DNA reads TGCGCCAGCAGCCCCGGGACTAGCGGGAGGGTGTACTTC. It codes for CASSPGTSGRVYF. The chain couples TRBV4-1 to TRBJ2-7, with 16 bases aligning to TRBD2. The germline gives CDR1 MGHRA, CDR2 YSYEKL. V was pared by 4 bases and J by 12 bases, with 3 bases of the junction left unmatched. The CDR3 loop spans 13 amino acids.

The chain links TRBV18 to TRBJ2-5; D ambiguous. The CDR3 runs 13 residues. From germline, CDR1 is KGHSH and CDR2 LQKENI. Deletions cut 3 bases from V and 5 bases from J, with 10 bases between. For the CDR3, the DNA is TGTGCCAGCTCACCGCTAGAAGCCGAGACCCAGTACTTC. Translating gives CASSPLEAETQYF.